The 5 T cell receptor beta chains in this list originate from one sample, sequenced in a study of cytomegalovirus exposure and HLA in healthy donors. The study ran its PCR with 60 Vbeta and 13 Jbeta primers. Sequencing used immunoSEQ multiplex PCR; TCRdb keeps in-frame clones, though not all of them. This sample carries under 65,000 clones, around three quarters of them seen once, and the ten largest clones take 8.1%. Sample: PBMCs. Receptors originate from a man in his thirties or forties in good health and CMV-seropositive.

This chain uses TRBV18 with TRBJ1-2; maybe TRBD1 (5 bases). Trimming pared 3 bases from V and 3 bases from J, leaving 8 bases between. Germline lookup yields CDR1 KGHSH and CDR2 LQKENI. The CDR3 loop spans 13 amino acids. CDR3 protein: CASSPTQDYGYTF. The CDR3 DNA sequence: TGTGCCAGCTCACCGACACAGGACTATGGCTACACCTTC.

V gene TRBV11-2 combines with J gene TRBJ1-4; weak D call: TRBD1 (6 bases). V lost 3 bases to trimming and J lost 5 bases, with 16 bases between them. This CDR3 is 16 amino acids long. Germline assignment: CDR1 SGHAT and CDR2 FQNNGV. Here the CDR3 reads CASSFNRGGLNEKLFF. The CDR3 DNA is TGTGCCAGCAGCTTTAACCGGGGGGGCCTAAATGAAAAACTGTTTTTT.

The chain couples TRBV29-1 to TRBJ2-1; 7 bases agree with TRBD2. From germline, CDR1 is SQVTM and CDR2 ANQGSEA. This CDR3 has 15 amino acids. Unmatched junction bases numbered 11, after V lost 7 bases and J lost 2 bases. CDR3 coding DNA: TGCAGCGCCCCTGGGACGGCGGGGGCCTACAATGAGCAGTTCTTC. Encoded protein: CSAPGTAGAYNEQFF.

The chain combines TRBV1 with TRBJ1-1; the DNA was not compared with TRBD1, the D call given in the table. TRBV1 is listed as a pseudogene. The CDR3 contains 15 residues. In nucleotides, the CDR3 is TGCACCAGCAGCCAAGATAACAGGGAGAACACTGAAGCTTTCTTT. Protein product: CTSSQDNRENTEAFF.

This chain links TRBV4-2 with TRBJ2-1; D possibly corresponds to TRBD2 (5 bases). Germline V CDR1 and CDR2: LGHNA, YNFKEQ. V gave up 1 base and J gave up 4 bases, with 11 bases separating them. This CDR3 is built from 15 residues. CDR3 sequence (DNA): TGTGCCAGCAGCCAAGTGGCTAGCACGTACAATGAGCAGTTCTTC. Translating it yields CASSQVASTYNEQFF.